This T cell receptor beta chain was obtained from a study of T cell changes during pregnancy in multiple sclerosis. This clone showed up just once. The germline CDR1 and CDR2 sequences are SGDLS and YYNGEE. The CDR3 is 14 amino acids. Trimming took 4 bases from V and 8 from J; bases not matched to a gene: 6. Generated by immunoSEQ multiplex PCR, the TCRdb table keeps only in-frame clones and is missing some. This table has tens of thousands of clones, 90% to 95% appearing once. The receptor comes from a female donor with multiple sclerosis, enrolled in a pregnancy study. This specimen was peripheral blood, taken in the second trimester of pregnancy. The chain couples TRBV9 to TRBJ2-1; 10 bases are shared with TRBD1. The CDR3: CASSRTGGFHEQFF. CDR3 nucleotide sequence: TGTGCCAGCAGCCGGACAGGGGGTTTTCATGAGCAGTTCTTC.